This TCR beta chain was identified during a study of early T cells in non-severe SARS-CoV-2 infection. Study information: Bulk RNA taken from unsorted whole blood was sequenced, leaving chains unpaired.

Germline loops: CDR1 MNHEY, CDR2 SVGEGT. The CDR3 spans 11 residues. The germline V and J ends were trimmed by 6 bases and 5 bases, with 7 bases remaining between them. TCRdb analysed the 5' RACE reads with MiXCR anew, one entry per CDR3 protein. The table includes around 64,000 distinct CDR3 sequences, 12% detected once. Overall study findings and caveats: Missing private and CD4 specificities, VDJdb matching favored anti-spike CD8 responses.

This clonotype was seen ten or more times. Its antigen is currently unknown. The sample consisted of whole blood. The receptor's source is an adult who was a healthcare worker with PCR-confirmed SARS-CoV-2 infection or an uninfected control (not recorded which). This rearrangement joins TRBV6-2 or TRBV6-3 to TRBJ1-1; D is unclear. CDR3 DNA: TGTGCCAGCAGCCAGGTTACTGAAGCTTTCTTT. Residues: CASSQVTEAFF.